These T cell receptor beta chains were read from a single sample in a study of patients and donors after allogeneic stem cell transplantation. TCRdb redid the calling of the RT-PCR reads with MiXCR, one entry per CDR3 protein. The sample comprises about a million distinct CDR3 sequences, roughly 18% of which are singletons, and around 6% rests with the top ten. The specimen sequenced was blood, either unsorted or a sorted T cell fraction (not recorded which). Receptors were obtained from a human donor who was either an allogeneic HSCT recipient or a stem cell or donor lymphocyte infusion donor (not recorded which). It is not recorded whose cells these are; they may come from a transplant donor. Both conserved end residues are part of each CDR3. A D gene is named only where the DNA matches it firmly. Part of the rows lack a size; the others show once, few, many or a class for expanded clones.

V: TRBV7-2
D: TRBD2
size: -
J: TRBJ2-7
length: 15
CDR3: CASSLEVAGGYEQYF
DNA: TGTGCCAGCAGCTTAGAAGTAGCGGGAGGTTACGAGCAGTACTTC

V: TRBV20-1
D: -
size: -
J: TRBJ1-2
length: 13
CDR3: CSAGHQSGHGYTF
DNA: TGCAGTGCTGGCCACCAATCAGGGCATGGCTACACCTTC

V: TRBV20-1
D: TRBD1
size: few
J: TRBJ1-6
length: 13
CDR3: CTAETGGSSPLHF
DNA: TGCACCGCCGAGACAGGGGGAAGTTCACCCCTCCACTTT

V: TRBV15
D: TRBD2
size: -
J: TRBJ2-5
length: 16
CDR3: CATSRGGLADQETQYF
DNA: TGTGCCACCAGCAGAGGGGGACTAGCGGACCAAGAGACCCAGTACTTC

V: TRBV20-1
D: TRBD2
size: many
J: TRBJ2-5
length: 14
CDR3: CSARGGGPGETQYF
DNA: TGCAGTGCTAGGGGCGGGGGGCCCGGAGAGACCCAGTACTTC

V: TRBV12-3/TRBV12-4
D: -
size: few
J: TRBJ2-3
length: 15
CDR3: CASSHSGHRTDTQYF
DNA: TGTGCCAGCAGTCATTCGGGACACCGCACAGATACGCAGTATTTT

V: TRBV2
D: TRBD2
size: few
J: TRBJ2-1
length: 14
CDR3: CASGTSGRNYEQFF
DNA: TGTGCCAGCGGGACTAGCGGGAGAAACTATGAGCAGTTCTTC

V: TRBV30
D: -
size: few
J: TRBJ2-1
length: 15
CDR3: CAWSVPSRVYNEQFF
DNA: TGTGCCTGGAGTGTACCTTCTAGGGTCTACAATGAGCAGTTCTTC

V: TRBV12-5
D: TRBD2
size: -
J: TRBJ2-1
length: 16
CDR3: CASGFRLAGVYNEQFF
DNA: TGTGCTAGTGGTTTCCGGCTAGCGGGAGTGTACAATGAGCAGTTCTTC

V: TRBV7-6
D: TRBD1
size: -
J: TRBJ1-4
length: 16
CDR3: CASSLNLPGQGEKLFF
DNA: TGTGCCAGCAGCTTAAACTTACCGGGACAGGGTGAAAAACTGTTTTTT

V: TRBV10-3
D: -
size: many
J: TRBJ2-2
length: 14
CDR3: CAISVCPGTGELFF
DNA: TGTGCCATCAGTGTCTGTCCAGGGACCGGGGAGCTGTTTTTT

V: TRBV9
D: -
size: few
J: TRBJ1-6
length: 15
CDR3: CASSVDQGRNSPLHF
DNA: TGTGCCAGCAGCGTAGACCAGGGCAGAAATTCACCCCTCCACTTT

V: TRBV7-3
D: TRBD2
size: few
J: TRBJ2-1
length: 19
CDR3: CASSLMGLAGRETYNEQFF
DNA: TGTGCCAGCAGCTTAATGGGACTAGCGGGACGGGAAACCTACAATGAGCAGTTCTTC

V: TRBV29-1
D: -
size: few
J: TRBJ1-1
length: 11
CDR3: CSVDLGGLAFF
DNA: TGCAGCGTTGACTTAGGGGGGCTAGCTTTCTTT

V: TRBV21-1
D: -
size: -
J: TRBJ2-7
length: 16
CDR3: CASSKVGLLAGEGQYF
DNA: TGTGCCAGCAGCAAAGTGGGGTTACTAGCGGGAGAAGGGCAGTACTTC